This T cell receptor (beta chain) originates from a study of radiotherapy plus CTLA-4 blockade in lung cancer. Regarding the study as a whole: Tumor-derived TCR clones expanded in blood after radiotherapy plus ipilimumab. It was early blood T cell clone dynamics, with interferon-beta, that reportedly best predicted response.

As for this clone: Its antigen remains unidentified.

V dropped 6 bases and J dropped 0 bases, with 11 bases sitting between them. The CDR3 is 14 amino acids. Germline values: CDR1 LNHDA, CDR2 SQIVND (reference sequence). Only in-frame clones appear in the TCRdb table, and some are missing; sequencing was by immunoSEQ multiplex PCR. This table has 60,000 to 70,000 clones, 70% to 80% appearing once. The TCR was taken from a human donor with non-small cell lung cancer who had a complete response to radiotherapy plus ipilimumab. The specimen was peripheral blood, collected from a patient treated with radiotherapy plus ipilimumab. The V gene is TRBV19, the J gene TRBJ1-1; D perhaps matches TRBD1 (6 bases). In nucleotides, the CDR3 is TGTGCCAGTAGGGAGGGGGGAGTGAACACTGAAGCTTTCTTT. It yields the protein CASREGGVNTEAFF.